This T cell receptor (beta chain) derives from a study of early T cells in non-severe SARS-CoV-2 infection. This clonotype was detected many times. TCRdb processed the 5' RACE reads anew with MiXCR; each CDR3 protein has one entry. The sample lists some 80,000 distinct CDR3 sequences; around 5% were seen once. The material was whole blood, obtained at baseline. This receptor was identified in an adult who was a healthcare worker with PCR-confirmed SARS-CoV-2 infection or an uninfected control (not recorded which).

In DNA form, the CDR3 reads TGTGCCAGCATGAAGGACTCTGGAAACACCATATATTTT. This translates into CASMKDSGNTIYF. This sequence joins TRBV6-6 and TRBJ1-3; no definite D call. Trimming stripped 7 bases from V and 0 bases from J, with 7 bases between. The germline V gene has CDR1 MNHNY and CDR2 SVGAGI (reference sequence). This CDR3 has 13 amino acids.